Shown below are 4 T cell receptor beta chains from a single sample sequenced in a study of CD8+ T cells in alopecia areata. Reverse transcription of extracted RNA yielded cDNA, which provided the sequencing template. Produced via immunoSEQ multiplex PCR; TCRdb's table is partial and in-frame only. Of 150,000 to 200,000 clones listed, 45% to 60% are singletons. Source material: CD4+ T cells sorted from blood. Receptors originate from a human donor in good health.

CDR3: CSAPGDWGYTF. In nucleotides, the CDR3 is TGCAGTGCTCCCGGGGATTGGGGCTACACCTTC. The genes are TRBV20-1 and TRBJ1-2; D gene unclear. The V gene's germline CDR1 is DFQATT and CDR2 SNEGSKA (reference sequence). CDR3 length: 11 residues. Trimming pared 5 bases from V and 8 bases from J, leaving 12 bases between.

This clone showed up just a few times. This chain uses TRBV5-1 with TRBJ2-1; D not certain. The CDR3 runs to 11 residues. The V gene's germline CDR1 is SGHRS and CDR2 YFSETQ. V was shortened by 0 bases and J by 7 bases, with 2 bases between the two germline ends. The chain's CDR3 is CASSLGNEQFF. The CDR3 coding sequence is TGCGCCAGCAGCTTGGGGAATGAGCAGTTCTTC.

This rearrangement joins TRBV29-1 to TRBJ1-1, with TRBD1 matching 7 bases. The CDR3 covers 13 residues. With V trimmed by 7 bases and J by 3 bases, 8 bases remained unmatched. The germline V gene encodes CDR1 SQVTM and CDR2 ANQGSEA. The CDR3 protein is CSARQGGYTEAFF. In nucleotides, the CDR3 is TGCAGCGCCAGACAGGGCGGTTACACTGAAGCTTTCTTT.

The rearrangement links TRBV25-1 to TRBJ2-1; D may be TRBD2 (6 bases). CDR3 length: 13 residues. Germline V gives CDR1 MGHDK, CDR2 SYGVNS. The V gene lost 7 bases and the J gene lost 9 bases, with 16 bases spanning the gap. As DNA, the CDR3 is TGTGCCAGCAACCCCCGGGGGTTGGGTGAGCAGTTCTTC. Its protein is CASNPRGLGEQFF.